The 24 T cell receptor beta chains below all came from one sample that was sequenced in a study of cytomegalovirus exposure and HLA in healthy donors. PCR employed 60 Vbeta and 13 Jbeta primers. Some clones are missing from TCRdb's copy, which holds only in-frame ones; the method was immunoSEQ multiplex PCR. The table includes fewer than 200,000 clones, roughly 73% detected once. Sequenced sample: PBMCs. These receptors came from a male donor in good health and CMV-seronegative.

This clone has only one observation. The V gene is TRBV14, the J gene TRBJ2-7; D is possibly TRBD1 (8 bases). Germline V lookup: CDR1 SGHDN, CDR2 FVKESK. The V end was cut by 3 bases, the J end by 6 bases, with 18 bases between. The CDR3 spans 15 residues. Written as DNA, the CDR3 is TGTGCCAGCAGCCACGGACAGGGAGGGCTTCGCGAGCAGTACTTC. It yields the protein CASSHGQGGLREQYF.

The chain combines TRBV19 with TRBJ2-7; 8 bases agree with TRBD1. V shed 6 bases, J shed 9 bases, and the junction held 10 bases outside the gene matches. This CDR3 has 13 residues. Looked up from germline, CDR1 is LNHDA and CDR2 is SQIVND (reference sequence). CDR3 sequence reads: CASRGTGGERQYF. CDR3 bases: TGTGCCAGTAGAGGGACAGGTGGAGAAAGGCAGTACTTC.

The chain has TRBV7-3 and TRBJ2-2; TRBD1 is a possible D gene (6 bases). CDR1 SGHTA and CDR2 FQGTGA come from the germline V gene. CDR3 length: 16 residues. Trimming cost V 1 base and J 2 bases, with 11 bases left between them. CDR3 region: CASSLRGGSNTGELFF. Here the CDR3 DNA reads TGTGCCAGCAGCTTAAGAGGGGGAAGTAACACCGGGGAGCTGTTTTTT. The full variable domain, rest sourced from reference TRBV7-3 and TRBJ2-2, is GAGVSQTPSNKVTEKGKYVELRCDPISGHTALYWYRQSLGQGPEFLIYFQGTGAADDSGLPNDRFFAVRPEGSVSTLKIQRTERGDSAVYLCASSLRGGSNTGELFFGEGSRLTVL.

The CDR3 loop reads CASSWGASGYQETQYF. The DNA of the CDR3 is TGTGCCAGCAGCTGGGGGGCTAGCGGATACCAAGAGACCCAGTACTTC. The chain recombines TRBV5-4 with TRBJ2-5; perhaps TRBD2 as D (7 bases). The CDR3 spans 16 residues. V shed 3 bases and J shed 0 bases, with 15 bases lying between them. CDR1 is SGHNT and CDR2 is YYREEE in the germline V gene (reference sequence). Drawing the rest from reference TRBV5-4 and TRBJ2-5, the complete variable domain is ETGVTQSPTHLIKTRGQQVTLRCSSQSGHNTVSWYQQALGQGPQFIFQYYREEENGRGNFPPRFSGLQFPNYSSELNVNALELDDSALYLCASSWGASGYQETQYFGPGTRLLVL.

CDR3 region: CASSQHRQGPYEQYF. DNA for the CDR3: TGCGCCAGCAGCCAACATAGACAGGGGCCCTACGAGCAGTACTTC. The chain links TRBV4-3 to TRBJ2-7; 8 bases align to TRBD1. The CDR3 has 15 amino acids. The germline V gene has CDR1 LGHNA and CDR2 YSLEER. With V trimmed by 2 bases and J by 2 bases, 5 bases remained unmatched.

The chain links TRBV6-6 to TRBJ2-2; 13 bases line up with TRBD2. The germline V gene has CDR1 MNHNY and CDR2 SVGAGI (reference sequence). After removal of 6 bases from V and 4 bases from J, the junction contained 5 bases not matched to a gene. This CDR3 contains 16 residues. CDR3 residues: CASRNGLAGVTGELFF. The CDR3 bases are TGTGCCAGCAGAAACGGACTAGCGGGAGTCACCGGGGAGCTGTTTTTT.

This rearrangement joins TRBV4-2 to TRBJ2-7; 8 bases line up with TRBD2. Germline V lookup: CDR1 LGHNA, CDR2 YNFKEQ. V dropped 1 base and J dropped 6; count of bases not matched to a gene: 5. CDR3 length equals 14 residues. The CDR3 region is CASSQGGSGGEQYF. The CDR3, as DNA: TGTGCCAGCAGCCAAGGAGGGAGCGGGGGCGAGCAGTACTTC.

This clone occurred a few times. The chain has TRBV6-6 and TRBJ2-7; TRBD2 aligns across 10 bases. This CDR3 region has 14 residues. Germline CDR1 reads MNHNY; CDR2 reads SVGAGI (reference sequence). V was pared by 6 bases and J by 6 bases, with 8 bases of the junction left unmatched. DNA of the CDR3: TGTGCCAGCAGAACGACTAGCGGGTATCGCGAGCAGTACTTC. Translated, it gives CASRTTSGYREQYF.

This clone came up once. Germline is not matched at one junction end, which may reflect a read error. The rearrangement joins TRBV7-9 to TRBJ2-2; D gene unclear. The CDR3 extends over 12 amino acids. Germline CDR1 reads SEHNR; CDR2 reads FQNEAQ (reference sequence). CDR3 loop: CSSTINTGELFF. DNA of the CDR3: TGTTCCAGCACCATTAACACCGGGGAGCTGTTTTTT.

This chain joins TRBV28 and TRBJ2-1; possibly TRBD2 for D (5 bases). Trimming cost V 9 bases and J 3 bases, with 27 bases left between them. The CDR3 spans 18 residues. Germline CDR1 reads MDHEN; CDR2 reads SYDVKM. The DNA of the CDR3 is TGTGCCAGTCCATCCGAGTTTGGCGCTCCCAGCGGCTACAATGAGCAGTTCTTC. This encodes CASPSEFGAPSGYNEQFF.

This clone was observed a few times. The chain combines TRBV18 with TRBJ2-2; TRBD2 agrees at 7 bases. CDR3 length: 16 amino acids. The junction had 4 bases not matched to a gene; V was cut back by 0 bases and J by 3 bases. Germline lookup yields CDR1 KGHSH and CDR2 LQKENI. CDR3 DNA: TGTGCCAGCTCACCACCGAATCGGGGGGACACCGGGGAGCTGTTTTTT. Translating gives CASSPPNRGDTGELFF. Drawing the rest from reference TRBV18 and TRBJ2-2, the complete variable domain is NAGVMQNPRHLVRRRGQEARLRCSPMKGHSHVYWYRQLPEEGLKFMVYLQKENIIDESGMPKERFSAEFPKEGPSILRIQQVVRGDSAAYFCASSPPNRGDTGELFFGEGSRLTVL.

The genes are TRBV29-1 and TRBJ2-3; a weak D match, TRBD2 (6 bases). This CDR3 region has 12 residues. Trimming stripped 8 bases from V and 7 bases from J, with 16 bases between. Per germline, CDR1 SQVTM and CDR2 ANQGSEA. CDR3 sequence (DNA): TGCAGCATGTTGGGAGGCGGTAATACGCAGTATTTT. Encoded protein: CSMLGGGNTQYF.

This chain uses TRBV2 with TRBJ2-7, with 8 bases identical to TRBD2. This CDR3 comprises 14 residues. V lost 11 bases and J lost 0; bases outside the gene matches: 9. Looked up from germline, CDR1 is SNHLY and CDR2 is FYNNEI. The DNA for the CDR3 is TGTGCCGGGCCGAGCGGGAGAAGCTCCTACGAGCAGTACTTC. Translated, it gives CAGPSGRSSYEQYF.

The CDR3 loop is CASSEIQGNYGYTF. DNA for the CDR3: TGTGCCAGCAGTGAAATCCAGGGGAACTATGGCTACACCTTC. This sequence joins TRBV2 and TRBJ1-2; the D gene is possibly TRBD1 (6 bases). V was pared by 2 bases and J by 2 bases, with 9 bases between. The CDR3 runs to 14 residues. Germline-derived CDR1 and CDR2 are SNHLY and FYNNEI.

This chain links TRBV7-9 with TRBJ2-7, with D unresolved. Germline-derived CDR1 and CDR2 are SEHNR and FQNEAQ (reference sequence). CDR3 length: 13 amino acids. V dropped 5 bases and J dropped 0 bases, with 8 bases sitting between them. The chain's CDR3 is CASSPQSSYEQYF. As DNA, the CDR3 is TGTGCCAGCAGCCCACAGAGCTCCTACGAGCAGTACTTC. Supplemented by reference TRBV7-9 and TRBJ2-7, the full variable domain reads DTGVSQNPRHKITKRGQNVTFRCDPISEHNRLYWYRQTLGQGPEFLTYFQNEAQLEKSRLLSDRFSAERPKGSFSTLEIQRTEQGDSAMYLCASSPQSSYEQYFGPGTRLTVT.

The CDR3 is CASSLTPGSGHFNEQFF. The DNA of the CDR3 is TGTGCCAGCAGCTTGACCCCAGGGAGCGGGCATTTCAATGAGCAGTTCTTC. The chain links TRBV5-8 to TRBJ2-1, with D possibly being TRBD2 (6 bases). The CDR3 covers 17 residues. The V and J ends lost 1 base and 6 bases respectively, with 20 bases between them. The germline CDR1 and CDR2 sequences are SGHTS and YDEGEE. Full variable domain (missing parts from reference TRBV5-8 and TRBJ2-1): EAGVTQSPTHLIKTRGQQATLRCSPISGHTSVYWYQQALGLGLQFLLWYDEGEERNRGNFPPRFSGRQFPNYSSELNVNALELEDSALYLCASSLTPGSGHFNEQFFGPGTRLTVL.

This chain connects TRBV2 to TRBJ1-1; D may be TRBD1 (6 bases). CDR1 and CDR2 (germline): SNHLY, FYNNEI. V dropped 4 bases and J dropped 6 bases, with 15 bases sitting between them. CDR3 length: 14 residues. The CDR3 sequence is CASSAAGVVSEAFF. In DNA form, the CDR3 reads TGTGCCAGCAGTGCGGCAGGGGTGGTTTCTGAAGCTTTCTTT. The full variable domain, with the rest looked up from reference TRBV2 and TRBJ1-1, is EPEVTQTPSHQVTQMGQEVILRCVPISNHLYFYWYRQILGQKVEFLVSFYNNEISEKSEIFDDQFSVERPDGSNFTLKIRSTKLEDSAMYFCASSAAGVVSEAFFGQGTRLTVV.

The CDR3 loop reads CASSSGGARNTEAFF. The CDR3 nucleotides are TGTGCCAGCAGTTCGGGGGGGGCTCGGAACACTGAAGCTTTCTTT. The chain has TRBV6-5 and TRBJ1-1; perhaps TRBD1 as D (6 bases). Germline CDR1 MNHEY, CDR2 SVGAGI. Trimming stripped 4 bases from V and 1 base from J, with 13 bases between. This CDR3 region has 15 residues.

This sequence joins TRBV29-1 and TRBJ2-1; possibly TRBD2 for D (6 bases). The CDR3 covers 14 residues. Germline assignment: CDR1 SQVTM and CDR2 ANQGSEA. Trimming removed 6 bases from V and 0 bases from J, with 12 bases in between. This CDR3 is CSVTGRSSYNEQFF. CDR3 nucleotides: TGCAGCGTCACCGGGAGAAGCTCCTACAATGAGCAGTTCTTC.

J is TRBJ2-3 and V is TRBV25-1; 14 positions agree with TRBD2. Germline CDR1 is MGHDK and CDR2 is SYGVNS. This CDR3 contains 17 residues. Germline trimming cut 4 bases from V and 5 bases from J; bases unmatched to any gene: 8. This CDR3 is CASSAAPGTSGGDTQYF. In DNA form, the CDR3 reads TGTGCCAGCAGTGCCGCCCCCGGGACTAGCGGGGGAGATACGCAGTATTTT.

CDR3 sequence: CASSRDNNQPQHF. The CDR3 DNA follows: TGTGCCAGTAGTAGGGACAACAATCAGCCCCAGCATTTT. The rearrangement joins TRBV19 to TRBJ1-5; D might be TRBD1 (6 bases). The CDR3 contains 13 residues. In germline, CDR1 is LNHDA, CDR2 SQIVND (reference sequence). Trimming left V 4 bases short and J 3 bases short, with 7 bases between.

The chain couples TRBV6-5 to TRBJ1-3, with TRBD1 as a possible D gene (6 bases). Trimming left V 7 bases short and J 1 base short, with 11 bases between. From germline, CDR1 is MNHEY and CDR2 SVGAGI. This CDR3 comprises 14 residues. CDR3 DNA: TGTGCCAGCACCGCCGGACAGTCTGGAAACACCATATATTTT. The encoded protein is CASTAGQSGNTIYF.

This chain's CDR3 is CASSPQGGLNTEAFF. CDR3 sequence (DNA): TGTGCCAGCAGTCCCCAGGGAGGGTTGAACACTGAAGCTTTCTTT. The chain carries TRBV7-3 and TRBJ1-1, with D maybe TRBD1 (5 bases). The CDR3 runs to 15 residues. Germline V CDR1 and CDR2: SGHTA, FQGTGA. V was pared by 6 bases and J by 0 bases, with 14 bases between.

This clone was counted a few times. V gene TRBV7-9 combines with J gene TRBJ2-5; a weak D match, TRBD1 (6 bases). The V end was cut by 1 base, the J end by 7 bases, with 13 bases between. This CDR3 has 14 amino acids. From germline, CDR1 is SEHNR and CDR2 FQNEAQ (reference sequence). CDR3 DNA: TGTGCCAGCAGCTTAGGCGGCCAGGGGTCGACCCAGTACTTC. Its protein product is CASSLGGQGSTQYF. The whole variable domain, filled in from reference TRBV7-9 and TRBJ2-5, reads DTGVSQNPRHKITKRGQNVTFRCDPISEHNRLYWYRQTLGQGPEFLTYFQNEAQLEKSRLLSDRFSAERPKGSFSTLEIQRTEQGDSAMYLCASSLGGQGSTQYFGPGTRLLVL.